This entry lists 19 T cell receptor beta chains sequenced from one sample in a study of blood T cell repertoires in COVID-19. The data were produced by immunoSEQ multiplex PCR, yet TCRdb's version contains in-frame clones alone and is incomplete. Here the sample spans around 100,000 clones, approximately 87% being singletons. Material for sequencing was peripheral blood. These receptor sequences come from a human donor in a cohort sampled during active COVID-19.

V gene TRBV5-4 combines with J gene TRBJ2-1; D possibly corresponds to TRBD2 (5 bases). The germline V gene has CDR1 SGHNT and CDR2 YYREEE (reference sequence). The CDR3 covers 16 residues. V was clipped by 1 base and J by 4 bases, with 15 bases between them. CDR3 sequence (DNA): TGTGCCAGCAGCTTGTTTATGGGGAGTAGGTACAATGAGCAGTTCTTC. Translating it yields CASSLFMGSRYNEQFF.

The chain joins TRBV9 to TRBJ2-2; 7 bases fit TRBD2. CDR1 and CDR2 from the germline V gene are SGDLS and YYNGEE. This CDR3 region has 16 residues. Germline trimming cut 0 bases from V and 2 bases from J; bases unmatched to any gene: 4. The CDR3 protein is CASSVGSGANTGELFF. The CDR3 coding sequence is TGTGCCAGCAGCGTAGGAAGCGGGGCAAACACCGGGGAGCTGTTTTTT.

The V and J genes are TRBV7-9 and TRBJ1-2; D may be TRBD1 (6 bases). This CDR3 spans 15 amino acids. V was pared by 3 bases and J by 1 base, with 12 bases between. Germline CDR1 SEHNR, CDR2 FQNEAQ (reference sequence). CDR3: CASSLGDTINYGYTF. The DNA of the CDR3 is TGTGCCAGCAGCTTGGGGGACACAATTAACTATGGCTACACCTTC. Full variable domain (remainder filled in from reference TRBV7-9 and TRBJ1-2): DTGVSQNPRHKITKRGQNVTFRCDPISEHNRLYWYRQTLGQGPEFLTYFQNEAQLEKSRLLSDRFSAERPKGSFSTLEIQRTEQGDSAMYLCASSLGDTINYGYTFGSGTRLTVV.

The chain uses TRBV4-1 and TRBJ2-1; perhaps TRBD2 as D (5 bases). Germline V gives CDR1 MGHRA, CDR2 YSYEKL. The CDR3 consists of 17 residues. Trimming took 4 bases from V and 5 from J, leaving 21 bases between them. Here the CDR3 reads CASSRLDSAYAHNEQFF. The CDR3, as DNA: TGCGCCAGCAGCCGATTGGATAGCGCGTACGCCCACAATGAGCAGTTCTTC.

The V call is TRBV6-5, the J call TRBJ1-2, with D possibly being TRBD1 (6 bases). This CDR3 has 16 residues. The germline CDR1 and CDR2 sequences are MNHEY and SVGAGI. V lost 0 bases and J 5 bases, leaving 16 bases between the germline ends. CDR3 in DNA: TGTGCCAGCAGTTACTCACTACCCAGGGGCGCATATGGCTACACCTTC. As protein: CASSYSLPRGAYGYTF.

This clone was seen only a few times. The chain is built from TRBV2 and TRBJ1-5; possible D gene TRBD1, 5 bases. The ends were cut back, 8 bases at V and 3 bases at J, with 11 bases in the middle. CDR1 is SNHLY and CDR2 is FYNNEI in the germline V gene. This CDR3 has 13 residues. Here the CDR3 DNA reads TGTGCCAGCCACAGGTTTTTCAATCAGCCCCAGCATTTT. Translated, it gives CASHRFFNQPQHF.

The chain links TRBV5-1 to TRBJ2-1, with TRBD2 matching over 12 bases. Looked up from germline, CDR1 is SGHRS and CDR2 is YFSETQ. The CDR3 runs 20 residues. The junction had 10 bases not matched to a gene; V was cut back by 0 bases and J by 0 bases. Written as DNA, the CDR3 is TGCGCCAGCAGCTTGGCCGCTTCTAGCGGGGGGGCAAGCTCCTACAATGAGCAGTTCTTC. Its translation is CASSLAASSGGASSYNEQFF.

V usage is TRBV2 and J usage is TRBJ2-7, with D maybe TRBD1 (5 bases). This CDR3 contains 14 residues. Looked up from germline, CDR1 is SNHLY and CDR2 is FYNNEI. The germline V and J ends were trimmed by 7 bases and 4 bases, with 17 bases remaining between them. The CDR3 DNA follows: TGTGCCAGCATAACCGGGCAGGGAAAGTACGAGCAGTACTTC. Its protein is CASITGQGKYEQYF.

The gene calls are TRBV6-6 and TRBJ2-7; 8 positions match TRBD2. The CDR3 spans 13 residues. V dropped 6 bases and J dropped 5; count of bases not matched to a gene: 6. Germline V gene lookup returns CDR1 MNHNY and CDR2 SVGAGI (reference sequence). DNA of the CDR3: TGTGCCAGCAGACGACTAGCGATCGACGAGCAGTACTTC. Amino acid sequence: CASRRLAIDEQYF.

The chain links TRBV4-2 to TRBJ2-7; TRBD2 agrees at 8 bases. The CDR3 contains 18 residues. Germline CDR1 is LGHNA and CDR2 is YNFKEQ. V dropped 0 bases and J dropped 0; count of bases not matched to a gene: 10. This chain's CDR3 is CASSQDVRIAGYSYEQYF. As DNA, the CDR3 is TGTGCCAGCAGCCAAGATGTGAGGATAGCGGGGTACTCCTACGAGCAGTACTTC.

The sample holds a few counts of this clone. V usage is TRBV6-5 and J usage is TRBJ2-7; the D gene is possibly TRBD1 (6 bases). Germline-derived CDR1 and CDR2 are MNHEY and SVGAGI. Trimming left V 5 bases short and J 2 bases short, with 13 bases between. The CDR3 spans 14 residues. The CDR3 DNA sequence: TGTGCCAGCAGTCGCAGGGGCCCTCCCTACGAGCAGTACTTC. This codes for CASSRRGPPYEQYF.

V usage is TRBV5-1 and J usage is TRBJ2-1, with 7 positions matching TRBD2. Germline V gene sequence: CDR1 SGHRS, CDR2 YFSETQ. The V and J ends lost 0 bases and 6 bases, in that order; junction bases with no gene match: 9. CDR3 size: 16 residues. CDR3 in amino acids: CASSLELGPGGNEQFF. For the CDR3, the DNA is TGCGCCAGCAGCTTGGAGCTAGGACCGGGGGGCAATGAGCAGTTCTTC.

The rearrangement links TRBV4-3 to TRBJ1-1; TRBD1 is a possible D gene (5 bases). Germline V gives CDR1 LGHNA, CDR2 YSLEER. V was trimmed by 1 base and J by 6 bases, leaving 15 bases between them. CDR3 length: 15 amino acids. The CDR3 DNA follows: TGCGCCAGCAGCCAAGGGAAGGGACCGGGGGCTGAAGCTTTCTTT. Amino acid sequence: CASSQGKGPGAEAFF.

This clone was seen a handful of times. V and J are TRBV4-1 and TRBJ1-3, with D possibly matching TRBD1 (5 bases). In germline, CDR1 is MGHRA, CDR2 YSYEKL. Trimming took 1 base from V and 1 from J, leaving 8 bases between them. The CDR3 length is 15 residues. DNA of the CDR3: TGCGCCAGCAGCCAAGCGACAGCTTCTGGAAACACCATATATTTT. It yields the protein CASSQATASGNTIYF.

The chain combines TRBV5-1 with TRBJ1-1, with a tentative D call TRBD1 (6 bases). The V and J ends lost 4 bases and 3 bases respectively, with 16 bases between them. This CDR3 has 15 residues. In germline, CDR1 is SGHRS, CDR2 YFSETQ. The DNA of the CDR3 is TGCGCCAGCAGCCCATCAGGGGTGGAACACACTGAAGCTTTCTTT. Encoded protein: CASSPSGVEHTEAFF. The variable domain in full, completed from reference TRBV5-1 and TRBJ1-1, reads KAGVTQTPRYLIKTRGQQVTLSCSPISGHRSVSWYQQTPGQGLQFLFEYFSETQRNKGNFPGRFSGRQFSNSRSEMNVSTLELGDSALYLCASSPSGVEHTEAFFGQGTRLTVV.

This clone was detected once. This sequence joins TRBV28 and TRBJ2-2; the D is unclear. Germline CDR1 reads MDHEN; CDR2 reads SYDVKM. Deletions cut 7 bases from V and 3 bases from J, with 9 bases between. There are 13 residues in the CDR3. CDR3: CASNIVHTGELFF. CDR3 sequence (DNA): TGTGCCAGCAATATTGTTCACACCGGGGAGCTGTTTTTT.

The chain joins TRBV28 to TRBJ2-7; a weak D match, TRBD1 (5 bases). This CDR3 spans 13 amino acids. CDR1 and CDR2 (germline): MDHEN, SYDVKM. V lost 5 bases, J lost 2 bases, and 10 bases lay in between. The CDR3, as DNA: TGTGCCAGCAGTGACCCGACAGCCTACGAGCAGTACTTC. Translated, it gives CASSDPTAYEQYF. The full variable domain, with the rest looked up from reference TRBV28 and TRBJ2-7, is DVKVTQSSRYLVKRTGEKVFLECVQDMDHENMFWYRQDPGLGLRLIYFSYDVKMKEKGDIPEGYSVSREKKERFSLILESASTNQTSMYLCASSDPTAYEQYFGPGTRLTVT.

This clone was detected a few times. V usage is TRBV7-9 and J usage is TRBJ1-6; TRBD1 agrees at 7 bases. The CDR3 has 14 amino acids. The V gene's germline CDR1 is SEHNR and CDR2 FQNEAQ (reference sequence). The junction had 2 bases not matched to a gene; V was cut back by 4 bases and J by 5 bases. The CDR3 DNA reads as TGTGCCAGCAGCTCCGGGACAGATAATTCACCCCTCCACTTT. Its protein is CASSSGTDNSPLHF.

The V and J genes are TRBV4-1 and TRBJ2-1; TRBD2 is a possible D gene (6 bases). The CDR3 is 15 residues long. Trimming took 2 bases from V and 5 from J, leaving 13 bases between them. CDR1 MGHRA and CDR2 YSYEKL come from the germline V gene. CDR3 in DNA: TGCGCCAGCAGCCAACAAATTAGCGGAAACAATGAGCAGTTCTTC. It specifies CASSQQISGNNEQFF.